These 20 T cell receptor beta chains were sequenced from one sample in a study of cytomegalovirus exposure and HLA in healthy donors. The PCR used 60 Vbeta and 13 Jbeta primers. TCRdb keeps only in-frame clones here, not all; method: immunoSEQ multiplex PCR. The sample has 100,000 or so clones; roughly three quarters are singletons. Specimen: PBMCs. The receptors here all came from a man aged 40-49 years in good health and CMV-seronegative.

V usage is TRBV5-1 and J usage is TRBJ2-1, with TRBD2 matching over 9 bases. The germline V gene has CDR1 SGHRS and CDR2 YFSETQ. The CDR3 has 14 amino acids. Trimming took 2 bases from V and 6 from J; bases not matched to a gene: 3. CDR3 in amino acids: CASSLAGGLNEQFF. As DNA, the CDR3 is TGCGCCAGCAGCTTAGCGGGGGGCCTCAATGAGCAGTTCTTC.

This chain links TRBV19 with TRBJ1-1; TRBD1 aligns across 8 bases. The J segment lost 4 bases and the V segment lost 5 bases, leaving 9 bases of the junction unmatched. In germline, CDR1 is LNHDA, CDR2 SQIVND (reference sequence). This CDR3 region has 15 residues. Here the CDR3 reads CASSPAGGDSTEAFF. The CDR3, as DNA: TGTGCCAGTAGTCCGGCAGGGGGCGATAGCACTGAAGCTTTCTTT.

This clone was observed a handful of times. The chain carries TRBV30 and TRBJ2-7; D perhaps matches TRBD1 (5 bases). In germline, CDR1 is GTSNPN, CDR2 SVGIG (reference sequence). Trimming stripped 4 bases from V and 2 bases from J, with 12 bases between. The CDR3 length is 13 residues. In DNA form, the CDR3 reads TGTGCCTGGAAGGGTGACAGAGCCTACGAGCAGTACTTC. This sequence encodes CAWKGDRAYEQYF.

This clone occurred a few times. CDR3 in amino acids: CASSTPRGGAGYGYTF. The CDR3 DNA is TGTGCCAGCAGCACCCCCCGGGGAGGGGCCGGCTATGGCTACACCTTC. The V call is TRBV7-2, the J call TRBJ1-2, with D perhaps TRBD1 (5 bases). Germline V lookup: CDR1 SGHTA, CDR2 FQGNSA. This CDR3 is built from 16 residues. Trimming cost V 5 bases and J 4 bases, with 20 bases left between them.

The table lists this clone with a few counts. The chain recombines TRBV15 with TRBJ2-5; D gene ambiguous. Germline CDR1 is LNHNV and CDR2 is YYDKDF (reference sequence). V dropped 0 bases and J dropped 0 bases, with 5 bases sitting between them. This CDR3 has 14 amino acids. The CDR3 DNA reads as TGTGCCACCAGCAGAGACAGGAACCAAGAGACCCAGTACTTC. Translated: CATSRDRNQETQYF.

This clone was detected only once. The rearrangement links TRBV11-3 to TRBJ2-3, with 9 bases identical to TRBD1. V was clipped by 3 bases and J by 2 bases; unmatched bases: 3. CDR3 size: 15 residues. From germline, CDR1 is SGHNT and CDR2 YENEEA. Here the CDR3 DNA reads TGTGCCAGCAGCTTCGGGACAGGGCTCACAGATACGCAGTATTTT. Its protein is CASSFGTGLTDTQYF.

The V and J genes are TRBV4-3 and TRBJ2-1, with TRBD2 identical over 8 bases. CDR3 size: 18 residues. Germline lookup yields CDR1 LGHNA and CDR2 YSLEER. With 5 bases clipped from V and 2 bases from J, the junction kept 14 bases outside the gene matches. CDR3 sequence reads: CASSAGTRGSGAYNEQFF. In DNA form, the CDR3 reads TGCGCCAGCAGCGCCGGGACTAGGGGGTCGGGCGCCTACAATGAGCAGTTCTTC.

The chain couples TRBV7-2 to TRBJ1-6; the match to TRBD1 covers 8 bases. The CDR3 runs to 17 residues. Germline V gene lookup returns CDR1 SGHTA and CDR2 FQGNSA. J gave up 10 bases and V 5 bases, and 16 bases lay outside the gene matches. The CDR3 region has the DNA TGTGCCAGCAGCCCTCCCCCAAGACAGGGGTTGGGATCACCCCTCCACTTT. Protein: CASSPPPRQGLGSPLHF.

The CDR3 is CASSLAGTNTEAFF. The DNA for the CDR3 is TGTGCCAGCAGCTTGGCAGGTACGAACACTGAAGCTTTCTTT. This chain uses TRBV5-4 with TRBJ1-1, with unresolved D. CDR1 is SGHNT and CDR2 is YYREEE in the germline V gene (reference sequence). The CDR3 runs to 14 residues. Between the trimmed V and J ends, which lost 0 bases and 1 base, there was a span of 7 bases.

The table lists this clone with a few counts. The chain links TRBV18 to TRBJ1-3, with TRBD1 matching over 7 bases. From germline, CDR1 is KGHSH and CDR2 LQKENI. CDR3 length: 16 residues. J lost 4 bases, V lost 6 bases, and 12 bases had no gene match. The CDR3, as DNA: TGTGCCAGCTCGTCAACAGGGACAGCGGAGGGAAACACCATATATTTT. The encoded protein is CASSSTGTAEGNTIYF.

The chain recombines TRBV4-2 with TRBJ1-1; TRBD1 matches 9 bases. This CDR3 region has 16 residues. V shed 4 bases and J 6 bases; nucleotides not matched to a gene: 12. Per the germline V gene, CDR1 is LGHNA and CDR2 is YNFKEQ. The CDR3 sequence: CASSRDRVVSSPEAFF. CDR3 sequence (DNA): TGTGCCAGCAGCCGGGACAGGGTTGTGAGTTCACCTGAAGCTTTCTTT.

The chain employs TRBV18 and TRBJ1-6, with a tentative D call TRBD1 (6 bases). V was trimmed by 3 bases and J by 7 bases, leaving 10 bases between them. This CDR3 is 14 amino acids long. CDR1 is KGHSH, CDR2 LQKENI, per germline. The DNA for the CDR3 is TGTGCCAGCTCACCCGGACAGACGAATTCACCCCTCCACTTT. This encodes CASSPGQTNSPLHF.

The rearrangement links TRBV14 to TRBJ2-7; the D gene is possibly TRBD2 (5 bases). This CDR3 spans 13 amino acids. In germline, CDR1 is SGHDN, CDR2 FVKESK. The V and J ends lost 4 bases and 4 bases respectively, with 11 bases between them. The CDR3 DNA reads TGTGCCAGCAGCCCTCACAGCGGTTACGAGCAGTACTTC. Protein sequence: CASSPHSGYEQYF.

This clone was counted a few times. The V gene is TRBV4-1, the J gene TRBJ1-2; 7 positions match TRBD1. Germline V gene lookup returns CDR1 MGHRA and CDR2 YSYEKL. After removal of 0 bases from V and 9 bases from J, the junction contained 10 bases not matched to a gene. The CDR3 consists of 15 residues. As DNA, the CDR3 is TGCGCCAGCAGCCAAGACAGAGGGGGCGCTGGAAGCTACACCTTC. It translates to CASSQDRGGAGSYTF.

The chain carries TRBV11-2 and TRBJ2-1; the D is unclear. The V end was cut by 3 bases, the J end by 5 bases, with 14 bases between. Germline CDR1 and CDR2: SGHAT and FQNNGV. This CDR3 region has 15 residues. The CDR3, as DNA: TGTGCCAGCAGCTTCCCGGCCAGCAGGAACAATGAGCAGTTCTTC. It yields the protein CASSFPASRNNEQFF. The complete variable domain, with remaining parts taken from reference TRBV11-2 and TRBJ2-1, reads EAGVAQSPRYKIIEKRQSVAFWCNPISGHATLYWYQQILGQGPKLLIQFQNNGVVDDSQLPKDRFSAERLKGVDSTLKIQPAKLEDSAVYLCASSFPASRNNEQFFGPGTRLTVL.

This clone is a singleton in its sample. The rearrangement joins TRBV19 to TRBJ1-1; 8 nucleotides align to TRBD1. The CDR3 totals 15 residues. Germline V gene lookup returns CDR1 LNHDA and CDR2 SQIVND (reference sequence). J lost 6 bases, V lost 4 bases, and 10 bases had no gene match. DNA of the CDR3: TGTGCCAGTAGTACGACAGACAGGGGAAAACCTGAAGCTTTCTTT. Its translation: CASSTTDRGKPEAFF.

The chain recombines TRBV4-1 with TRBJ2-5, with a possible D match to TRBD1 (6 bases). This CDR3 is built from 15 residues. Germline V gene data show CDR1 as MGHRA and CDR2 as YSYEKL. Deletions cut 1 base from V and 2 bases from J, with 11 bases between. The CDR3: CASSQGGPYQETQYF. CDR3 bases: TGCGCCAGCAGCCAAGGGGGGCCGTATCAAGAGACCCAGTACTTC.

This sequence joins TRBV10-2 and TRBJ2-5; D may be TRBD2 (5 bases). CDR3 length: 13 amino acids. V lost 5 bases and J 2 bases, leaving 9 bases between the germline ends. Germline V gives CDR1 WSHSY, CDR2 SAAADI. CDR3 loop: CASSKPGQETQYF. CDR3 sequence (DNA): TGCGCCAGCAGTAAGCCGGGACAAGAGACCCAGTACTTC.

The chain uses TRBV18 and TRBJ2-3, with 12 bases aligning to TRBD2. The trim removed 6 bases at V and 2 bases at J, leaving 3 bases unmatched. The CDR3 is 15 residues long. CDR1 KGHSH and CDR2 LQKENI come from the germline V gene. The CDR3 sequence: CASSRLAGDTDTQYF. The CDR3, as DNA: TGTGCCAGCTCTCGACTAGCGGGGGACACAGATACGCAGTATTTT.

The rearrangement links TRBV11-3 to TRBJ2-2; D gene uncertain. Germline V gene lookup returns CDR1 SGHNT and CDR2 YENEEA. The CDR3 is 13 amino acids. Trimming took off 2 bases at V and 7 bases at J, with 8 bases between the two ends. DNA of the CDR3: TGTGCCAGCAGCTTACGTCAGGTCGGGGAGCTGTTTTTT. This sequence encodes CASSLRQVGELFF.